Sequencing of this T cell receptor (beta chain) was carried out in a study of CD8 T cells in Susac syndrome. Overall study context: Within the group of sequenced Susac syndrome patients, five or six had active disease and about 8 were in remission. When their blood was taken, patients with Susac syndrome were therapy-naive, taking corticosteroids, or taking intravenous immunoglobulin alone.

Trimming shortened V by 8 bases and J by 2 bases, and 9 bases separated the two germline ends. The V gene's germline CDR1 is SNHLY and CDR2 FYNNEI. The CDR3 extends over 12 amino acids. About this clonotype itself: Its antigen is as yet unknown.

Overall study results and limits: Clonal expansion was not seen in any Susac syndrome CD4+ T cell repertoire.

RNA totalling about 0.5 to 1 ug underwent reverse transcription with random hexamers. Amplification of TCR beta CDR3 across 54 Vbeta and 13 Jbeta was performed with immunoSEQ multiplex PCR. MiXCR, applied by TCRdb to the immunoSEQ multiplex PCR reads, yields one record per CDR3 protein. Seen here are about 200,000 distinct CDR3 sequences, about 91% observed once, and the top ten hold approximately 0.09%. The TCR originated in a human donor with Susac syndrome. The rearrangement joins TRBV2 to TRBJ2-5, with unresolved D. Material for sequencing was CD4+ T cells from PBMCs. This CDR3 reads CASVGRQETQYF. CDR3 DNA: TGTGCCAGCGTCGGGCGGCAAGAGACCCAGTACTTC.